The clone carrying this TCR beta chain has ten or more counts. The data belong to a study of T cells in Graves' hyperthyroidism and ophthalmopathy. As for the study in general: Before treatment of any kind, peripheral blood was taken at initial diagnosis.

Researchers amplified the TCR beta CDR3 regions from RNA transcripts. TCR CDR3 underwent first-round RT-PCR with the HTBI primer set. TCRdb reprocessed the multiplex PCR reads with MiXCR, giving one entry per CDR3 protein. This sample yields hundreds of thousands of distinct CDR3 sequences, of which roughly 14% are seen a single time; less than 15% belongs to the top ten. Graves' hyperthyroidism showing no ophthalmopathy progression within 18 months was considered stable. Sequences were obtained from blood. The TCR sequence derives from a woman in her late teens or twenties with Graves' hyperthyroidism.

The CDR3 is CASGKDSRRYGYTF. The CDR3 DNA reads as TGTGCCAGCGGCAAAGACAGTCGGAGGTATGGCTACACCTTC. The chain couples TRBV2 to TRBJ1-2, with a possible D match to TRBD1 (5 bases). V lost 8 bases and J lost 5, with 18 bases in between. This CDR3 is 14 amino acids long. The germline V gene encodes CDR1 SNHLY and CDR2 FYNNEI. The complete variable domain, with remaining parts taken from reference TRBV2 and TRBJ1-2, reads EPEVTQTPSHQVTQMGQEVILRCVPISNHLYFYWYRQILGQKVEFLVSFYNNEISEKSEIFDDQFSVERPDGSNFTLKIRSTKLEDSAMYFCASGKDSRRYGYTFGSGTRLTVV.